The 32 T cell receptor beta chains presented below share a single source sample, sequenced in a study of regulatory T cells in long-lasting Graves disease. Arm-PCR with iRepertoire HTBI primers amplified the CDR3 regions for these TCR beta libraries. TCRdb itself ran the multiplex PCR reads through MiXCR, one entry per CDR3 protein. The table records approximately 400,000 distinct CDR3 sequences, approximately 15% of them present only once. Time point in this sample: newly diagnosed GD, antithyroid drugs for less than 3 months. The authors made the TCR library using RNA they extracted from PBMCs. These data were also reused for a study on T cells in Graves' hyperthyroidism and ophthalmopathy.

The specimen was peripheral blood mononuclear cells (PBMCs), collected at new diagnosis, from a patient treated with antithyroid drugs. Every receptor here comes from a woman aged 35 to 49 with Graves disease.

The sample holds a few counts of this clonotype. The chain carries TRBV14 and TRBJ2-3, with 8 bases identical to TRBD1. Unmatched junction bases numbered 4, after V lost 2 bases and J lost 3 bases. The germline gives CDR1 SGHDN, CDR2 FVKESK. This CDR3 spans 15 amino acids. CDR3 sequence: CASSQQGARTDTQYF. The CDR3 DNA reads as TGTGCCAGCAGCCAACAGGGGGCGAGGACAGATACGCAGTATTTT.

This clonotype was seen many times. This chain joins TRBV30 and TRBJ2-7; D not certain. The V gene's germline CDR1 is GTSNPN and CDR2 SVGIG (reference sequence). V lost 3 bases to trimming and J lost 0 bases, with 12 bases between them. The CDR3 extends over 14 amino acids. As DNA, the CDR3 is TGTGCCTGGAGCCCAGGCGGCAACTCCTACGAGCAGTACTTC. Its translation: CAWSPGGNSYEQYF.

This clonotype was observed many times. This sequence joins TRBV19 and TRBJ2-2; D might be TRBD1 (5 bases). V lost 5 bases to trimming and J lost 6 bases, with 10 bases between them. Germline CDR1 is LNHDA and CDR2 is SQIVND (reference sequence). This CDR3 comprises 13 residues. The CDR3 DNA reads TGTGCCAGTAGTCGCGAAGGGGCCGGGGAGCTGTTTTTT. It is translated as CASSREGAGELFF.

In this sample, this clonotype turned up many times. The chain couples TRBV27 to TRBJ2-3, with 10 positions matching TRBD1. Per germline, CDR1 MNHEY and CDR2 SMNVEV (reference sequence). V lost 3 bases, J lost 1 base, and 1 base stayed unmatched. The CDR3 loop spans 15 amino acids. The CDR3 nucleotides read TGTGCCAGCAGTTTCGGGACAGGGGGCACAGATACGCAGTATTTT. Its translation is CASSFGTGGTDTQYF.

Comment on this clonotype: A junction boundary mismatches the germline segment, possibly from a read error. This rearrangement joins TRBV29-1 to TRBJ2-7; 8 bases fit TRBD1. This CDR3 contains 15 residues. Germline CDR1 is SQVTM and CDR2 is ANQGSEA. CDR3 sequence (DNA): TGCAGCGTTGGGGCTGGGACAGGAAACTCCCACGAGCAGTACTTC. It is translated as CSVGAGTGNSHEQYF.

This clonotype was seen many times. The chain uses TRBV24-1 and TRBJ1-1; TRBD1 aligns across 7 bases. This CDR3 contains 13 residues. Losses at the gene ends were 5 bases for V and 5 bases for J; bases not matched to a gene: 4. The germline V gene has CDR1 KGHDR and CDR2 SFDVKD. For the CDR3, the DNA is TGTGCCACCAGTGCACAGGGGAGAACTGAAGCTTTCTTT. As protein: CATSAQGRTEAFF.

This clonotype was seen repeatedly, ten times or more. The J gene is TRBJ1-3, the V gene TRBV12-3 or TRBV12-4, with a possible D match to TRBD1 (5 bases). The CDR3 sequence is 15 residues long. Deletions cut 1 base from V and 6 bases from J, with 13 bases between. The CDR3 loop is CASSLEPGFENTIYF. The CDR3 nucleotides read TGTGCCAGCAGTTTAGAACCAGGGTTCGAAAACACCATATATTTT.

This clonotype has just a few counts. This may stem from a read error, because a much larger clone lies one nucleotide away. CDR3 loop: CASGEAPRNYEQYF. In DNA, the CDR3 is TGTGCCAGCGGTGAAGCTCCTCGGAACTACGAGCAGTACTTC. V is TRBV2 and J is TRBJ2-3; the D is unclear. The assigned J gene may be wrong: the sequence end matches TRBJ2-7 better. Per the germline V gene, CDR1 is SNHLY and CDR2 is FYNNEI. The CDR3 covers 14 residues.

At least ten counts were recorded for this clonotype. V and J are TRBV12-3 or TRBV12-4 and TRBJ2-5; D call uncertain. This CDR3 comprises 14 residues. V was pared by 2 bases and J by 2 bases, with 9 bases between. CDR3 nucleotide sequence: TGTGCCAGCAGTTTATGGGCAAGTCAAGAGACCCAGTACTTC. Amino acids: CASSLWASQETQYF.

Only a few counts were recorded for this clonotype. Its ends do not fully match the called genes, so a read error is possible. The chain recombines TRBV5-1 with TRBJ2-5; TRBD1 is a possible D gene (6 bases). The CDR3 runs 14 residues. Germline V gives CDR1 SGHRS, CDR2 YFSETQ. In DNA, the CDR3 is TGCGCCGGCAGCAGGGGAGAGAACCAAGAGACCCAGTACTTC. Protein product: CAGSRGENQETQYF.

J is TRBJ1-6 and V is TRBV19; 11 bases match TRBD1. In germline, CDR1 is LNHDA, CDR2 SQIVND (reference sequence). CDR3 length equals 15 residues. The junction had 5 bases not matched to a gene; V was cut back by 6 bases and J by 7 bases. CDR3 DNA sequence: TGTGCCAGTAGGGGACAGGGGGGTTTGAATTCACCCCTCCACTTT. Its protein product is CASRGQGGLNSPLHF. The complete variable domain, with remaining parts taken from reference TRBV19 and TRBJ1-6, reads DGGITQSPKYLFRKEGQNVTLSCEQNLNHDAMYWYRQDPGQGLRLIYYSQIVNDFQKGDIAEGYSVSREKKESFPLTVTSAQKNPTAFYLCASRGQGGLNSPLHFGNGTRLTVT.

This clonotype was recorded at least ten times. The chain employs TRBV5-5 and TRBJ2-5; 10 bases match TRBD1. This CDR3 has 15 amino acids. CDR1 is SGHKS, CDR2 YYEKEE, per germline (reference sequence). The V gene end was trimmed by 4 bases and the J gene end by 5 bases; junction bases not matched to a gene: 8. The CDR3 reads CASSTLGTGDETQYF. The CDR3 DNA sequence: TGTGCCAGCAGCACCCTAGGGACAGGGGACGAGACCCAGTACTTC.

This clonotype was found many times. The V and J genes are TRBV27 and TRBJ2-3, with D possibly TRBD2 on 6 matching bases. Between the trimmed V and J ends, which lost 5 bases and 1 base, there was a span of 25 bases. CDR3 size: 19 residues. CDR1 and CDR2 (germline): MNHEY, SMNVEV (reference sequence). This CDR3 is CASSLLPPGTHGGTDTQYF. In DNA, the CDR3 is TGTGCCAGCAGTCTCTTACCTCCCGGGACTCACGGGGGCACAGATACGCAGTATTTT.

The J gene is TRBJ2-7, the V gene TRBV7-3; D is undetermined. Germline lookup yields CDR1 SGHTA and CDR2 FQGTGA. The V gene lost 2 bases and the J gene lost 6 bases, with 11 bases spanning the gap. The CDR3 sequence is 13 residues long. The CDR3: CASSLYKVSEQYF. In DNA form, the CDR3 reads TGTGCCAGCAGCTTATACAAGGTATCCGAGCAGTACTTC.

The rearrangement joins TRBV27 to TRBJ2-7; TRBD2 matches 8 bases. Looked up from germline, CDR1 is MNHEY and CDR2 is SMNVEV (reference sequence). The CDR3 spans 16 residues. V shed 1 base, J shed 5 bases, and the junction held 10 bases outside the gene matches. Written as DNA, the CDR3 is TGTGCCAGCAGTTTATACGCCGGACTAGCCGACGACGAGCAGTACTTC. As protein: CASSLYAGLADDEQYF.

The chain has TRBV20-1 and TRBJ2-1; 12 bases fit TRBD2. After removal of 5 bases from V and 10 bases from J, the junction contained 15 bases not matched to a gene. Germline V gene lookup returns CDR1 DFQATT and CDR2 SNEGSKA (reference sequence). CDR3 length: 16 amino acids. The CDR3 nucleotides read TGCAGTGCTCCCCAATTCGGACTAGCGGGACGTAGAGAGCAGTTCTTC. This encodes CSAPQFGLAGRREQFF.

This clonotype was seen many times. The chain links TRBV11-3 to TRBJ1-1, with D perhaps TRBD1 (6 bases). This CDR3 comprises 15 residues. V was pared by 7 bases and J by 0 bases, with 15 bases between. Germline CDR1 reads SGHNT; CDR2 reads YENEEA. CDR3 sequence (DNA): TGTGCCAGCACTCTCGGGGACAAAATGAACACTGAAGCTTTCTTT. The encoded protein is CASTLGDKMNTEAFF.

This clonotype was recorded many times. V is TRBV20-1 and J is TRBJ1-1, with D maybe TRBD1 (6 bases). The CDR3 is 15 amino acids. V lost 0 bases to trimming and J lost 10 bases, with 21 bases between them. Germline lookup yields CDR1 DFQATT and CDR2 SNEGSKA (reference sequence). CDR3 region: CSARDPGTGRRRAFF. The CDR3 DNA sequence: TGCAGTGCTAGAGATCCAGGAACAGGGAGAAGACGAGCTTTCTTT.

This clonotype has a count of ten or more. The chain combines TRBV28 with TRBJ2-2; TRBD1 might be the D (9 bases). Germline assignment: CDR1 MDHEN and CDR2 SYDVKM. The length of the CDR3 is 23 residues. Trimming left V 5 bases short and J 0 bases short, with 34 bases between. The DNA of the CDR3 is TGTGCCAGCAGTACTTGGACAGGGGCCCGTAGCGGGACCGAAGGAACGAACACCGGGGAGCTGTTTTTT. Translated: CASSTWTGARSGTEGTNTGELFF.

The chain combines TRBV20-1 with TRBJ1-2; D is ambiguous. CDR1 is DFQATT and CDR2 is SNEGSKA in the germline V gene (reference sequence). Trimming removed 6 bases at V and 7 bases at J, with 12 bases between. CDR3 length equals 11 residues. CDR3 sequence (DNA): TGCAGTGCCCGGCTAGGCGTTGGCTACACCTTC. Translating gives CSARLGVGYTF.

This clonotype was seen more than once but under ten times. At one end, the junction sequence differs from germline, possibly due to a read error. This chain uses TRBV25-1 with TRBJ1-1, with a weak D call TRBD1 (5 bases). Per the germline V gene, CDR1 is MGHDK and CDR2 is SYGVNS. The length of the CDR3 is 13 residues. The CDR3 nucleotides are TGTGCCAGCAGTGATCCGGTGGACACTGAAGCTTCCTTT. Protein sequence: CASSDPVDTEASF.

J is TRBJ2-7 and V is TRBV15; 9 bases line up with TRBD1. Germline V gene sequence: CDR1 LNHNV, CDR2 YYDKDF (reference sequence). V lost 9 bases, J lost 7 bases, and 7 bases stayed unmatched. The CDR3 extends over 12 amino acids. The CDR3 region is CATGQGPREQYF. The CDR3 DNA reads as TGTGCCACGGGACAGGGTCCGAGGGAGCAGTACTTC.

The CDR3 loop is CSVLSFTGQSDTQYF. CDR3 DNA sequence: TGCAGCGTTCTTTCATTCACCGGACAGTCAGATACGCAGTATTTT. This rearrangement joins TRBV29-1 to TRBJ2-3, with D tentatively TRBD1 (6 bases). Deletions cut 5 bases from V and 4 bases from J, with 19 bases between. CDR3 length equals 15 residues. The germline V gene encodes CDR1 SQVTM and CDR2 ANQGSEA.

The chain joins TRBV13 to TRBJ1-4, with D possibly being TRBD1 (6 bases). The germline gives CDR1 PRHDT, CDR2 FYEKMQ (reference sequence). The CDR3 has 17 amino acids. V was clipped by 4 bases and J by 0 bases, with 15 bases between them. The CDR3 DNA sequence: TGTGCCAGCAGCTCCAGGGGAGAACTTGCAACTAATGAAAAACTGTTTTTT. Translated, it gives CASSSRGELATNEKLFF.

Comment on this clonotype: This could be a read error, since a much larger clone is one nucleotide away. The chain employs TRBV2 and TRBJ2-7; D perhaps matches TRBD2 (7 bases). Matching the DNA end better, TRBJ2-3 makes the J call doubtful. Germline V gene sequence: CDR1 SNHLY, CDR2 FYNNEI. This CDR3 contains 14 residues. CDR3 region: CASSSRGAADTQYF. The CDR3 DNA reads as TGTGCCAGCAGCTCACGGGGGGCCGCAGATACGCAGTATTTT.

The chain carries TRBV15 and TRBJ2-1; 9 bases agree with TRBD1. The CDR3 contains 20 residues. Unmatched junction bases numbered 13, after V lost 1 base and J lost 0 bases. The V gene's germline CDR1 is LNHNV and CDR2 YYDKDF (reference sequence). CDR3 protein: CATSRVRDRESVGSYNEQFF. The CDR3 DNA reads TGTGCCACCAGCAGAGTCCGGGACAGGGAATCCGTTGGCTCCTACAATGAGCAGTTCTTC. Combining the CDR3 with reference TRBV15 and TRBJ2-1 gives the whole variable domain DAMVIQNPRYQVTQFGKPVTLSCSQTLNHNVMYWYQQKSSQAPKLLFHYYDKDFNNEADTPDNFQSRRPNTSFCFLDIRSPGLGDTAMYLCATSRVRDRESVGSYNEQFFGPGTRLTVL.

V and J are TRBV2 and TRBJ2-1; 13 nucleotides line up with TRBD2. The junction had 3 bases not matched to a gene; V was cut back by 4 bases and J by 3 bases. The CDR3 length is 16 residues. Germline lookup yields CDR1 SNHLY and CDR2 FYNNEI. The CDR3 DNA is TGTGCCAGCAGTGGACTAGCGGGAGGTCTCTACAATGAGCAGTTCTTC. It is translated as CASSGLAGGLYNEQFF. Full variable domain (remainder filled in from reference TRBV2 and TRBJ2-1): EPEVTQTPSHQVTQMGQEVILRCVPISNHLYFYWYRQILGQKVEFLVSFYNNEISEKSEIFDDQFSVERPDGSNFTLKIRSTKLEDSAMYFCASSGLAGGLYNEQFFGPGTRLTVL.

The chain links TRBV12-3 or TRBV12-4 to TRBJ2-2; 13 nucleotides align to TRBD2. Trimming took 10 bases from V and 0 from J; bases not matched to a gene: 5. The CDR3 length is 16 residues. The CDR3 loop reads CATRLAGGPNTGELFF. The CDR3 DNA sequence: TGTGCCACCAGACTAGCGGGAGGCCCGAACACCGGGGAGCTGTTTTTT.

Points on this clonotype: Being one base from a much bigger clone, this may be a read error. This is likely a read error, given that the CDR3 carries no conserved phenylalanine or tryptophan at its end. The chain recombines TRBV11-2 with TRBJ2-3, with TRBD2 matching over 8 bases. Germline values: CDR1 SGHAT, CDR2 FQNNGV. V lost 1 base and J lost 2; bases outside the gene matches: 11. This CDR3 has 18 residues. The CDR3: CASSLAVGLREDTDTQYS. The DNA of the CDR3 is TGTGCCAGCAGCTTAGCGGTTGGGTTGCGGGAGGACACAGATACGCAGTATTCT.

This clonotype was counted between two and nine times. CDR3 nucleotide sequence: TGTGCCAGCATTTCAATAGGGGGACACTACGAGCAGTACTTC. Encoded protein: CASISIGGHYEQYF. The chain has TRBV6-2 or TRBV6-3 and TRBJ2-7; D may be TRBD1 (6 bases). The CDR3 has 14 residues. Germline values: CDR1 MNHEY, CDR2 SVGEGT. V lost 7 bases and J lost 3, with 16 bases in between.

This clonotype showed up many times. This chain connects TRBV27 to TRBJ1-2; D unclear. This CDR3 contains 12 residues. In germline, CDR1 is MNHEY, CDR2 SMNVEV (reference sequence). The V end lost 3 bases, the J end lost 5 bases, and 7 bases lay between the germline ends. In DNA, the CDR3 is TGTGCCAGCAGTTTCCGGGGATATGGCTACACCTTC. Translation gives CASSFRGYGYTF.

There are many counts of this clonotype. The chain recombines TRBV11-2 with TRBJ2-1; TRBD2 matches 14 bases. Looked up from germline, CDR1 is SGHAT and CDR2 is FQNNGV. This CDR3 is built from 20 residues. V dropped 0 bases and J dropped 12; count of bases not matched to a gene: 19. The CDR3 nucleotides read TGTGCCAGCAGCTTAGACCGGATGGCGATCGCTGGACTAGCGGGAGGTGGGCAGTTCTTC. It translates to CASSLDRMAIAGLAGGGQFF.